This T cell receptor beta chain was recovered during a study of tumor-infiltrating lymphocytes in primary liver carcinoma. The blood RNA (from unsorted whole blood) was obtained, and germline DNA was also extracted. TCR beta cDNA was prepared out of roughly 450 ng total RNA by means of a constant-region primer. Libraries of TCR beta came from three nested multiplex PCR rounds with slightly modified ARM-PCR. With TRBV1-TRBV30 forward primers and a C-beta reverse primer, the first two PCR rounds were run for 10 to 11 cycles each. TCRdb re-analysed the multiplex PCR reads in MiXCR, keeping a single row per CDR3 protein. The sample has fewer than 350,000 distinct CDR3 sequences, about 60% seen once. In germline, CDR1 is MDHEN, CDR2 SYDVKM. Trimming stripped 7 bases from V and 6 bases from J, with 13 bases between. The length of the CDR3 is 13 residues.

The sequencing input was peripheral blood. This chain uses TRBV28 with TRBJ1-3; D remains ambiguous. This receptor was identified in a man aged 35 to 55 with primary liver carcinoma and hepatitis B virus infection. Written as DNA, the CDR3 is TGTGCCAGCACTGTCCCGGAGGAAAACACCATATATTTT. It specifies CASTVPEENTIYF. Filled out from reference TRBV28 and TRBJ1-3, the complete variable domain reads DVKVTQSSRYLVKRTGEKVFLECVQDMDHENMFWYRQDPGLGLRLIYFSYDVKMKEKGDIPEGYSVSREKKERFSLILESASTNQTSMYLCASTVPEENTIYFGEGSWLTVV.